The 15 T cell receptor beta chains below were found in one sample sequenced in a study of T cells in Graves' hyperthyroidism and ophthalmopathy. Amplification yielded TCR beta CDR3 regions, with RNA transcripts as the source. The HTBI primer set was used in a first-round RT-PCR of the TCR CDR3. Using its own MiXCR run on the multiplex PCR reads, TCRdb lists one record per CDR3 protein. The table includes over 250,000 distinct CDR3 sequences, roughly an eighth detected once. Sequenced sample: blood. The origin of the receptors is a woman in her 40s with Graves' ophthalmopathy.

The rearrangement joins TRBV3-1 to TRBJ2-5; weak D call: TRBD2 (5 bases). The germline V and J ends were trimmed by 1 base and 0 bases, with 18 bases remaining between them. This CDR3 region has 18 residues. Looked up from germline, CDR1 is LGHDT and CDR2 is YNNKEL (reference sequence). CDR3 protein: CASSQGTRWELDQETQYF. DNA of the CDR3: TGTGCCAGCAGCCAAGGTACGAGGTGGGAGCTAGACCAAGAGACCCAGTACTTC.

The table lists this clonotype with many counts. The rearrangement joins TRBV10-1 to TRBJ2-2; tentative D call: TRBD1 (6 bases). The CDR3 extends over 16 amino acids. V lost 3 bases and J lost 4, with 15 bases in between. Germline V CDR1 and CDR2: WNHNN, SYGVQD (reference sequence). CDR3 sequence: CASSEPSGQLTGELFF. CDR3 nucleotides: TGCGCCAGCAGTGAACCTTCCGGACAGCTCACCGGGGAGCTGTTTTTT.

To note about this clonotype: The junction and the germline gene differ at one end; a read error may be behind it. This chain uses TRBV20-1 with TRBJ2-1, with D possibly TRBD1 on 5 matching bases. CDR3 length: 14 residues. Germline CDR1 and CDR2: DFQATT and SNEGSKA (reference sequence). CDR3 in DNA: TGCAGTGCCTTGGGAAGGGGCTCCCACAATGAGCAGTTCTTC. Protein: CSALGRGSHNEQFF.

At least ten counts were recorded for this clonotype. V is TRBV6-1 and J is TRBJ2-7; 7 nucleotides align to TRBD2. V trimming: 3 bases; J trimming: 3 bases; junction bases outside the gene matches: 8. Germline V gene data show CDR1 as MNHNS and CDR2 as SASEGT. This CDR3 has 15 amino acids. The CDR3 is CASSDPFGRFYEQYF. DNA for the CDR3: TGTGCCAGCAGTGATCCGTTCGGGAGGTTCTACGAGCAGTACTTC.

This clonotype was observed many times. The chain uses TRBV20-1 and TRBJ2-7; D could derive from TRBD1 or TRBD2 (6 bases each). Germline V gene sequence: CDR1 DFQATT, CDR2 SNEGSKA (reference sequence). V dropped 6 bases and J dropped 5 bases, with 20 bases sitting between them. This CDR3 spans 14 amino acids. The CDR3 protein is CSATPGGGTHEQYF. The CDR3 bases are TGCAGTGCCACGCCAGGAGGGGGGACCCACGAGCAGTACTTC.

In this sample, this clonotype turned up a few times. The chain joins TRBV20-1 to TRBJ2-7; D perhaps matches TRBD2 (6 bases). This CDR3 comprises 11 residues. Germline V CDR1 and CDR2: DFQATT, SNEGSKA (reference sequence). Trimming took off 6 bases at V and 4 bases at J, with 10 bases between the two ends. The CDR3 DNA is TGCAGTGCGAGACTAGTTTACGAGCAGTACTTC. It yields the protein CSARLVYEQYF.

This clonotype was detected ten times or more. The V call is TRBV2, the J call TRBJ2-4; 8 nucleotides match TRBD2. V was clipped by 4 bases and J by 3 bases; unmatched bases: 11. Germline V gene data show CDR1 as SNHLY and CDR2 as FYNNEI. The CDR3 spans 17 residues. CDR3 loop: CASSVASGRNYKNIQYF. CDR3 nucleotides: TGTGCCAGCAGTGTCGCTAGCGGGCGGAACTACAAAAACATTCAGTACTTC.

Many counts were recorded for this clonotype. The chain couples TRBV2 to TRBJ2-7; TRBD2 matches 8 bases. Germline CDR1 is SNHLY and CDR2 is FYNNEI. The CDR3 loop spans 13 amino acids. With 7 bases clipped from V and 2 bases from J, the junction kept 4 bases outside the gene matches. CDR3 protein: CASTGLEAYEQYF. The CDR3 region has the DNA TGTGCCAGCACGGGACTAGAGGCCTACGAGCAGTACTTC.

The sample holds a few counts of this clonotype. The chain joins TRBV10-3 to TRBJ2-2; 9 bases agree with TRBD2. CDR1 is ENHRY and CDR2 is SYGVKD in the germline V gene. The CDR3 runs 15 residues. The junction had 10 bases not matched to a gene; V was cut back by 8 bases and J by 6 bases. CDR3 nucleotides: TGTGCCATCGGGGTAGCGGGAGCTAAAGCCGGGGAGCTGTTTTTT. As protein: CAIGVAGAKAGELFF.

This clonotype turned up a few times. The CDR3 region has the DNA TGTGCCAGCAGCTTGACTAGCGGGAGCGATACGCAGTATTTT. It yields the protein CASSLTSGSDTQYF. V and J are TRBV11-3 and TRBJ2-3, with 12 nucleotides matching TRBD2. The V and J ends lost 3 bases and 6 bases, in that order; junction bases with no gene match: 1. This CDR3 region has 14 residues. The germline gives CDR1 SGHNT, CDR2 YENEEA. The full variable domain, in which reference TRBV11-3 and TRBJ2-3 provide the parts outside the CDR3, is EAGVVQSPRYKIIEKKQPVAFWCNPISGHNTLYWYLQNLGQGPELLIRYENEEAVDDSQLPKDRFSAERLKGVDSTLKIQPAELGDSAVYLCASSLTSGSDTQYFGPGTRLTVL.

There are many counts of this clonotype. This chain connects TRBV28 to TRBJ2-1; 7 positions agree with TRBD2. V lost 5 bases and J lost 12; bases outside the gene matches: 22. The CDR3 runs 17 residues. Germline values: CDR1 MDHEN, CDR2 SYDVKM. As DNA, the CDR3 is TGTGCCAGCAGTCCCCCTAACCGACTAGCAGTGTACCCCGGGCAGTTCTTC. Its protein product is CASSPPNRLAVYPGQFF.

This clonotype was recorded only once. The chain uses TRBV20-1 and TRBJ1-5; possible D gene TRBD1, 6 bases. CDR1 DFQATT and CDR2 SNEGSKA come from the germline V gene (reference sequence). Trimming stripped 2 bases from V and 0 bases from J, with 11 bases between. This CDR3 has 15 residues. The CDR3 DNA reads TGCAGTGCTAGAAGTCAAGGGGGTAGCAATCAGCCCCAGCATTTT. This translates into CSARSQGGSNQPQHF.

This clonotype was counted at least ten times. The chain links TRBV20-1 to TRBJ2-1; 10 bases match TRBD1. Trimming took 2 bases from V and 5 from J; bases not matched to a gene: 18. The CDR3 contains 19 residues. Per the germline V gene, CDR1 is DFQATT and CDR2 is SNEGSKA (reference sequence). CDR3 in DNA: TGCAGTGCTAGATCACGGTCCGACAGGGGGCGCAGGGGAAACAATGAGCAGTTCTTC. It codes for CSARSRSDRGRRGNNEQFF.

This clonotype was counted at least ten times. The J gene is TRBJ2-7, the V gene TRBV11-2; the match to TRBD1 covers 11 bases. Germline lookup yields CDR1 SGHAT and CDR2 FQNNGV. V lost 4 bases to trimming and J lost 5 bases; unmatched junction nucleotides: 10. This CDR3 spans 16 amino acids. CDR3 coding DNA: TGTGCCAGCAGCTCGACCGGGACAGGGGGGGTCCACGAGCAGTACTTC. Its translation: CASSSTGTGGVHEQYF.

The chain has TRBV7-9 and TRBJ2-5; 8 positions match TRBD2. Germline CDR1 and CDR2: SEHNR and FQNEAQ (reference sequence). The CDR3 runs to 12 residues. V lost 5 bases, J lost 7 bases, and 3 bases stayed unmatched. The CDR3 bases are TGTGCCAGCAGCCCCGGGGGGGGGACCCAGTACTTC. It yields the protein CASSPGGGTQYF.